The clone carrying this TCR beta chain turned up a few times. Its antigen remains unknown. This entry comes from a study of cytomegalovirus exposure and HLA in healthy donors. Turning to the study itself: Per a later analysis, the roughly 680 first-cohort and approximately 120 validation repertoires shared one platform. Findings and caveats of the study: It was 150 to 200 TCR beta chains that were listed as cytomegalovirus-associated.

While the first cohort had 600 to 850 subjects, the donors belonged to the separate validation cohort of about 120 subjects. The repertoire was sequenced with immunoSEQ multiplex PCR; TCRdb's copy has only in-frame clones and lacks some. The sample comprises some 170,000 clones, about 90% of which are singletons, and 5.7% rests with the top ten. Losses at the gene ends were 1 base for V and 8 bases for J; bases not matched to a gene: 3. The length of the CDR3 is 15 residues. CDR1 SEHNR and CDR2 FQNEAQ come from the germline V gene (reference sequence). The TCR comes from a woman in her thirties in good health and CMV-seronegative. The V and J genes are TRBV7-9 and TRBJ1-6; 9 bases map to TRBD1. The specimen sequenced was PBMCs. In DNA, the CDR3 is TGTGCCAGCAGCTTAGTCCGGACAGGGGATTCACCCCTCCACTTT. Residues: CASSLVRTGDSPLHF.